This TCR beta chain was profiled in a study of PD-1 blockade in classical Hodgkin lymphoma. Each patient relapsed following autologous stem cell transplantation, and prior brentuximab vedotin exposure differed. Points on this clone: The antigen remains unidentified.

General study points: Reports described newly diagnosed patients as having lower baseline TCR diversity than healthy donors.

The method was immunoSEQ multiplex PCR; TCRdb's version includes in-frame clones alone and lacks a portion of them. The repertoire holds 80,000 to 100,000 clones, with approximately 80% as singletons. V shed 5 bases and J shed 1 base, with 17 bases lying between them. CDR3 length: 16 amino acids. Germline CDR1 and CDR2: SGHAT and FQNNGV. The receptor was isolated from a human donor with classical Hodgkin lymphoma. The material sequenced was peripheral blood mononuclear cells (PBMCs), taken before the second cycle of nivolumab. The rearrangement uses TRBV11-2 and TRBJ1-1; TRBD1 might be the D (5 bases). This CDR3 is CASSKYSVGGNTEAFF. CDR3 coding DNA: TGTGCCAGCAGCAAATATTCGGTGGGGGGGAACACTGAAGCTTTCTTT.